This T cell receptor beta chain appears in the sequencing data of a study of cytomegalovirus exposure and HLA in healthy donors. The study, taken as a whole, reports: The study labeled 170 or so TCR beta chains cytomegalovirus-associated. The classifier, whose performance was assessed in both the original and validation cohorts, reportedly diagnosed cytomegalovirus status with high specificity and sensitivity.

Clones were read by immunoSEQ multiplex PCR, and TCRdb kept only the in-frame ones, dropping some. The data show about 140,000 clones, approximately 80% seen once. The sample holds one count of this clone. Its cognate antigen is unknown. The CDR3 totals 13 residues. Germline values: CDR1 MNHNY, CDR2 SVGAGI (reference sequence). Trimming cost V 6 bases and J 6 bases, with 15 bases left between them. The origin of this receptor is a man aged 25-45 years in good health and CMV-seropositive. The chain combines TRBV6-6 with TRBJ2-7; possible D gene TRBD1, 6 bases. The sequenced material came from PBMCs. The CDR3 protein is CASRRTVSGEQYF. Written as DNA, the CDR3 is TGTGCCAGCAGACGGACAGTATCGGGCGAGCAGTACTTC.